Each of the 8 T cell receptor beta chains below was sequenced from the same sample in a study of T cells in Graves' hyperthyroidism and ophthalmopathy. Researchers amplified the TCR beta CDR3 regions from RNA transcripts. Primed by the HTBI set, a first-round RT-PCR was run on the TCR CDR3. TCRdb itself ran the multiplex PCR reads through MiXCR, one entry per CDR3 protein. The sample contains 280,000 or so distinct CDR3 sequences, around 15% of which appear only once. Sequenced: blood. The source is a woman between 45 and 65 years old with Graves' hyperthyroidism that later progressed to Graves' ophthalmopathy.

Regarding this clonotype: A much larger clone is a single base away; this may be a read error. The CDR3 bases are TGTGCCAGCAGTTTATTGGGAGGGGACAGTCAGCCCCAGCATTTT. Translated, it gives CASSLLGGDSQPQHF. The chain carries TRBV28 and TRBJ1-5, with 7 bases aligning to TRBD1. The CDR3 spans 15 residues. Germline values: CDR1 MDHEN, CDR2 SYDVKM. V shed 1 base, J shed 6 bases, and the junction held 6 bases outside the gene matches.

This clonotype was recorded many times. This chain uses TRBV27 with TRBJ1-6, with D possibly matching TRBD1 (5 bases). CDR3 length equals 15 residues. Looked up from germline, CDR1 is MNHEY and CDR2 is SMNVEV (reference sequence). Trimming removed 6 bases from V and 9 bases from J, with 18 bases in between. In nucleotides, the CDR3 is TGTGCCAGCAGCCCGCCAGCAGGGAGAGGTTCACCCCTCCACTTT. Amino acids: CASSPPAGRGSPLHF.

In this sample, this clonotype turned up many times. The chain combines TRBV7-9 with TRBJ2-3, with D perhaps TRBD2 (6 bases). This CDR3 region has 18 residues. The germline gives CDR1 SEHNR, CDR2 FQNEAQ (reference sequence). V shed 0 bases and J shed 0 bases, with 16 bases lying between them. The CDR3 bases are TGTGCCAGCAGCTTAGCCGGGACTCAATTCCTTAGCACAGATACGCAGTATTTT. Its protein product is CASSLAGTQFLSTDTQYF.

This clonotype has a handful of counts. This chain joins TRBV4-2 and TRBJ2-5; possible D gene TRBD2, 6 bases. Germline V gives CDR1 LGHNA, CDR2 YNFKEQ. The V end lost 4 bases, the J end lost 6 bases, and 15 bases lay between the germline ends. The CDR3 is 14 amino acids. Here the CDR3 DNA reads TGTGCCAGCAGCCTTTCCGGGACTTGGAAGACCCAGTACTTC. This encodes CASSLSGTWKTQYF.

The chain has TRBV29-1 and TRBJ1-2; no firm D call. Between the trimmed V and J ends, which lost 1 base and 0 bases, there was a span of 6 bases. Germline lookup yields CDR1 SQVTM and CDR2 ANQGSEA. This CDR3 comprises 13 residues. The CDR3 coding sequence is TGCAGCGTTGAAGGGACCCCTAACTATGGCTACACCTTC. This translates into CSVEGTPNYGYTF.

This clonotype showed up many times. This chain uses TRBV7-9 with TRBJ2-1, with 10 nucleotides matching TRBD2. Germline V gives CDR1 SEHNR, CDR2 FQNEAQ (reference sequence). The CDR3 covers 13 residues. The V gene end was trimmed by 5 bases and the J gene end by 12 bases; junction bases not matched to a gene: 7. CDR3 coding DNA: TGTGCCAGCAGCCGAGCGGGAGGGGACGCGCAGTTCTTC. As protein: CASSRAGGDAQFF.

This clonotype was recorded many times. V gene TRBV27 combines with J gene TRBJ2-7; a possible D gene is TRBD2 (5 bases). Trimming took 3 bases from V and 0 from J, leaving 18 bases between them. This CDR3 has 17 residues. Germline CDR1 MNHEY, CDR2 SMNVEV (reference sequence). In nucleotides, the CDR3 is TGTGCCAGCAGTTTCCGTTTGAGTAGCGCGGTCTCCTACGAGCAGTACTTC. Protein product: CASSFRLSSAVSYEQYF.

Many counts were recorded for this clonotype. J is TRBJ2-2 and V is TRBV5-5; no reliable D call. CDR1 and CDR2 from the germline V gene are SGHKS and YYEKEE (reference sequence). V lost 7 bases, J lost 0 bases, and 13 bases lay in between. This CDR3 region has 15 residues. The CDR3 reads CASYLRATNTGELFF. For the CDR3, the DNA is TGTGCCAGCTATCTTCGGGCGACGAACACCGGGGAGCTGTTTTTT.